One sample yielded the 11 T cell receptor beta chains listed below, sequenced in a study of identical twins. TCRdb re-analysed the 5' RACE reads in MiXCR, keeping a single row per CDR3 protein. Among 240,000 or so distinct CDR3 sequences listed, around 7% were seen once. In addition, the sample was reused for a study of yellow fever vaccine responses in identical twins.

Sequencing input: memory (CD45RO+) T cells sorted from blood. The receptors derive from a woman younger than 35 in good health.

In its sample, this clonotype was seen a few times. This chain links TRBV29-1 with TRBJ2-7, with D perhaps matching TRBD1 or TRBD2 (5 bases each). The CDR3 consists of 12 residues. The V and J ends lost 5 bases and 7 bases respectively, with 15 bases between them. Germline V CDR1 and CDR2: SQVTM, ANQGSEA. The CDR3 loop is CSVSAGTGEQYF. DNA for the CDR3: TGCAGCGTTTCGGCAGGGACGGGGGAGCAGTACTTC.

This clonotype came up a few times. The chain employs TRBV5-1 and TRBJ2-1; 7 nucleotides line up with TRBD2. Trimming cost V 3 bases and J 7 bases; bases outside gene matches: 13. Germline V CDR1 and CDR2: SGHRS, YFSETQ. CDR3 length: 16 residues. The CDR3 coding sequence is TGCGCCAGCAGCTCCCAAGGCGGGAGAAATAGAAATGAGCAGTTCTTC. Amino acid sequence: CASSSQGGRNRNEQFF.

The sample holds a few counts of this clonotype. CDR3 coding DNA: TGTGCCAGCTCATGGGCGGACGGGAACACTGAAGCTTTCTTT. Translating it yields CASSWADGNTEAFF. The V gene is TRBV18, the J gene TRBJ1-1; D not resolved. The V gene's germline CDR1 is KGHSH and CDR2 LQKENI. V lost 5 bases to trimming and J lost 1 base, with 11 bases between them. This CDR3 has 14 amino acids.

This clonotype has a count of ten or more. The chain links TRBV7-8 to TRBJ1-1; D is unresolved. This CDR3 contains 15 residues. CDR1 and CDR2 from the germline V gene are SGHVS and FQNEAQ. Trimming left V 3 bases short and J 0 bases short, with 11 bases between. The CDR3 DNA sequence: TGTGCCAGCAGCTTTCAGACGGAGATGAACACTGAAGCTTTCTTT. Amino acids: CASSFQTEMNTEAFF.

This clonotype was seen ten or more times. The chain carries TRBV6-4 and TRBJ2-1, with TRBD2 matching 9 bases. Germline CDR1 MRHNA, CDR2 SNTAGT. The V and J ends lost 0 bases and 3 bases, in that order; junction bases with no gene match: 0. The CDR3 is 15 residues long. DNA for the CDR3: TGTGCCAGCAGTGACTCGCGGGGGGGCTACAATGAGCAGTTCTTC. It is translated as CASSDSRGGYNEQFF.

Note on this clonotype: Because the CDR3's place on the DNA is in doubt, the DNA is left out and the CDR3 is given as listed by TCRdb. The genes are TRBV20-1 and TRBJ2-1; TRBD2, the table's D call, lacks a check against the DNA. The CDR3 length equals 15 residues, ends included. Germline V gene lookup returns CDR1 DFQATT and CDR2 SNEGSKA (reference sequence). CDR3: CSAQIPGLRYFCQFF.

This clonotype has at least ten counts. V is TRBV7-2 and J is TRBJ2-3, with D possibly TRBD2 on 7 matching bases. Germline assignment: CDR1 SGHTA and CDR2 FQGNSA. CDR3 length: 14 residues. V lost 7 bases to trimming and J lost 4 bases, with 15 bases between them. Written as DNA, the CDR3 is TGTGCCAGCACCTGGGGGGGGCAATCAGATACGCAGTATTTT. Translating it yields CASTWGGQSDTQYF.

This clonotype was seen many times. Here the CDR3 DNA reads TGTGCCAGCAGTTTAAGGGCAAGGGGATCCTATAATTCACCCCTCCACTTT. It translates to CASSLRARGSYNSPLHF. This chain joins TRBV28 and TRBJ1-6; D is perhaps TRBD1 (5 bases). The germline gives CDR1 MDHEN, CDR2 SYDVKM. There are 17 residues in the CDR3. Trimming removed 2 bases at V and 1 base at J, with 12 bases between.

The table lists this clonotype with many counts. This chain uses TRBV20-1 with TRBJ2-5, with 10 bases that match TRBD2. Trimming at V came to 2 bases and at J to 4 bases, leaving 7 bases not matched to a gene. The length of the CDR3 is 15 residues. Looked up from germline, CDR1 is DFQATT and CDR2 is SNEGSKA (reference sequence). CDR3 amino acids: CSARPSSGSAETQYF. The CDR3 nucleotides are TGCAGTGCTAGACCTTCTAGCGGGAGTGCAGAGACCCAGTACTTC.

This clonotype was seen at least ten times. The J gene is TRBJ2-3, the V gene TRBV5-1; 12 nucleotides line up with TRBD2. Trimming took 4 bases from V and 5 from J; bases not matched to a gene: 11. Germline V lookup: CDR1 SGHRS, CDR2 YFSETQ. The CDR3 is made up of 17 amino acids. The CDR3 loop reads CASSIPSSGGAKDTQYF. In nucleotides, the CDR3 is TGCGCCAGCAGCATACCCTCTAGCGGGGGGGCAAAAGATACGCAGTATTTT.

This sequence joins TRBV7-8 and TRBJ2-1, with TRBD2 matching over 7 bases. This CDR3 region has 15 residues. CDR1 and CDR2 (germline): SGHVS, FQNEAQ. V lost 3 bases, J lost 5 bases, and 7 bases stayed unmatched. In DNA form, the CDR3 reads TGTGCCAGCAGCTTGATGGCGGGGGTTAACAATGAGCAGTTCTTC. It specifies CASSLMAGVNNEQFF.